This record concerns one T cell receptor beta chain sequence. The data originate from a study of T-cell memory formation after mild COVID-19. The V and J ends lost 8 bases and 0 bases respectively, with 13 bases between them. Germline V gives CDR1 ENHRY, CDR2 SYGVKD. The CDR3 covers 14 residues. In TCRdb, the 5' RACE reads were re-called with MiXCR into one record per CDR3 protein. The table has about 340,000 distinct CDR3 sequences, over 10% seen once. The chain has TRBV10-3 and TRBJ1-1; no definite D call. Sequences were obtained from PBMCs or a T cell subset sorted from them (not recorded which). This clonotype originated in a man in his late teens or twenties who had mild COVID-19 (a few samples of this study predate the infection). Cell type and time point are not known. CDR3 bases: TGTGCCATCCAAGCCCACGACATGAACACTGAAGCTTTCTTT. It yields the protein CAIQAHDMNTEAFF.